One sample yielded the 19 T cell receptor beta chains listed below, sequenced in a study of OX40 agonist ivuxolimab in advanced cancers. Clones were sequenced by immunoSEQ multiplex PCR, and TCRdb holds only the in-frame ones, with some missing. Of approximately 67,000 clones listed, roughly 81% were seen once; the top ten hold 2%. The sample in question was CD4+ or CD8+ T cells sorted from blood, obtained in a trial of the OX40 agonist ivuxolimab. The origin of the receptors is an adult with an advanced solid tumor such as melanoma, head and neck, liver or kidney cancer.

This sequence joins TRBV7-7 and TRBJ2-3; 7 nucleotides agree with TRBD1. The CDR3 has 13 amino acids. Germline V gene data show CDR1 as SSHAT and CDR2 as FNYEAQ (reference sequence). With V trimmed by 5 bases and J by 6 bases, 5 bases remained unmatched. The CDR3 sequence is CASSPGQADTQYF. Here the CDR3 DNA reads TGTGCCAGCAGCCCAGGACAGGCGGATACGCAGTATTTT.

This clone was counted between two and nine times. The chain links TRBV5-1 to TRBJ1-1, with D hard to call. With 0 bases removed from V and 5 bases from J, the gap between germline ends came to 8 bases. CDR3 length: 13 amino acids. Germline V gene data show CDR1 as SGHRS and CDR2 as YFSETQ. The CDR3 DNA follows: TGCGCCAGCAGCTTGGATGCTGAAACTGAAGCTTTCTTT. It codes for CASSLDAETEAFF.

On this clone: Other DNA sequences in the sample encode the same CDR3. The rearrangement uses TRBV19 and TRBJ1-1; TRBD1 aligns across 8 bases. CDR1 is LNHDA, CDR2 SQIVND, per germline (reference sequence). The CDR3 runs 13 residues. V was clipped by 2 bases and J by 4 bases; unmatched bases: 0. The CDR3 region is CASSIQGATEAFF. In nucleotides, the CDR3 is TGTGCCAGTAGTATACAGGGGGCCACTGAAGCTTTCTTT. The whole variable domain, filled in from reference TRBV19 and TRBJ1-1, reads DGGITQSPKYLFRKEGQNVTLSCEQNLNHDAMYWYRQDPGQGLRLIYYSQIVNDFQKGDIAEGYSVSREKKESFPLTVTSAQKNPTAFYLCASSIQGATEAFFGQGTRLTVV.

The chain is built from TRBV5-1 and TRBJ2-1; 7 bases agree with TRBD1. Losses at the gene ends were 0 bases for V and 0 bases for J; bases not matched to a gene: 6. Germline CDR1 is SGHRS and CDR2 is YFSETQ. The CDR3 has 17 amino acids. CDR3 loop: CASSLAGTVHSYNEQFF. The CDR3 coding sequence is TGCGCCAGCAGCTTGGCAGGGACAGTACACTCCTACAATGAGCAGTTCTTC.

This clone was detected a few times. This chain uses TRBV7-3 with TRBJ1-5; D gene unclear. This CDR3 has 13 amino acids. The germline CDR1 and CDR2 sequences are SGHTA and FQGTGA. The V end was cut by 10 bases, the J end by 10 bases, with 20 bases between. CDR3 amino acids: CATPVPEGGPQHF. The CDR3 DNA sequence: TGTGCCACCCCGGTACCTGAGGGTGGTCCCCAGCATTTT.

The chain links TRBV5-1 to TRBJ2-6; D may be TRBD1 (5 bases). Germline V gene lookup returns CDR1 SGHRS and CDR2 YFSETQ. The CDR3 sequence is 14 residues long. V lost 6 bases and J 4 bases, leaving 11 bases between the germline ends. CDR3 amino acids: CASTSGSGANVLTF. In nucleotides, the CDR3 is TGCGCCAGCACTTCAGGGTCCGGGGCCAACGTCCTGACTTTC. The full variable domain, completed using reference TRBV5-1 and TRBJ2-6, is KAGVTQTPRYLIKTRGQQVTLSCSPISGHRSVSWYQQTPGQGLQFLFEYFSETQRNKGNFPGRFSGRQFSNSRSEMNVSTLELGDSALYLCASTSGSGANVLTFGAGSRLTVL.

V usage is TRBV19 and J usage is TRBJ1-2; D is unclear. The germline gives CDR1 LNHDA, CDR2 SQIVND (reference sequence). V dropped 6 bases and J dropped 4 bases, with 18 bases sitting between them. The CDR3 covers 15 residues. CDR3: CASRPGLLRVYGYTF. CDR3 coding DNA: TGTGCCAGTAGGCCTGGTCTGTTACGTGTCTATGGCTACACCTTC.

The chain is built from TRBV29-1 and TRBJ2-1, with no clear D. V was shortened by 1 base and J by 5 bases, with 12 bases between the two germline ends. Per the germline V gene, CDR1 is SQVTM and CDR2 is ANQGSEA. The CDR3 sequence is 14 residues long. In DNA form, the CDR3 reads TGCAGCGTTGAAGTCGCGACAAGAGACAATGAGCAGTTCTTC. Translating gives CSVEVATRDNEQFF.

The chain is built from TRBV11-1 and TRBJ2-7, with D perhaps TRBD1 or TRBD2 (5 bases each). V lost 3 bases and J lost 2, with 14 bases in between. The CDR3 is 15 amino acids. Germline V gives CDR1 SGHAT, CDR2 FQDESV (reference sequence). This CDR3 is CASSFHGTGTYEQYF. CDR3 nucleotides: TGTGCCAGCAGCTTTCACGGGACGGGAACCTACGAGCAGTACTTC.

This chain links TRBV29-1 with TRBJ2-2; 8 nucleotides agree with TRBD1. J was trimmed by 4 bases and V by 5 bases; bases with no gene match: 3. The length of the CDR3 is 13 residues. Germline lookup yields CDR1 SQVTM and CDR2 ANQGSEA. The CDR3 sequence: CSVRQGRTGELFF. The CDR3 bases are TGCAGCGTTCGACAGGGGCGCACCGGGGAGCTGTTTTTT.

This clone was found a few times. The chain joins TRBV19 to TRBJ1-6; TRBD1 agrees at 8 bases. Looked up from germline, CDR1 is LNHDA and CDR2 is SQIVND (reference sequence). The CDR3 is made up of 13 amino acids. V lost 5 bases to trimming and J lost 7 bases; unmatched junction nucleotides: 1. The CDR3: CASSPGGNSPLHF. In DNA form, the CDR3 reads TGTGCCAGTAGTCCAGGGGGCAATTCACCCCTCCACTTT.

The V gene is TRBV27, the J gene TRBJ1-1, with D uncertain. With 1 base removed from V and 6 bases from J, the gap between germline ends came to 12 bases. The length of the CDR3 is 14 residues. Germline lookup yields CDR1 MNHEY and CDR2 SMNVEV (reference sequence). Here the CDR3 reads CASSLYGPVSEAFF. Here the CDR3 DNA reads TGTGCCAGCAGTTTATATGGGCCAGTTTCTGAAGCTTTCTTT.

This CDR3 is CAWSTSGNPTYEQYF. Written as DNA, the CDR3 is TGTGCCTGGAGTACTAGCGGGAATCCCACCTACGAGCAGTACTTC. The V gene is TRBV30, the J gene TRBJ2-7; 10 bases match TRBD2. Germline V gene lookup returns CDR1 GTSNPN and CDR2 SVGIG (reference sequence). The CDR3 sequence is 15 residues long. The ends lost 2 bases at V and 2 bases at J; junction bases unmatched: 6. The whole variable domain, remainder taken from reference TRBV30 and TRBJ2-7, is SQTIHQWPATLVQPVGSPLSLECTVEGTSNPNLYWYRQAAGRGLQLLFYSVGIGQISSEVPQNLSASRPQDRQFILSSKKLLLSDSGFYLCAWSTSGNPTYEQYFGPGTRLTVT.

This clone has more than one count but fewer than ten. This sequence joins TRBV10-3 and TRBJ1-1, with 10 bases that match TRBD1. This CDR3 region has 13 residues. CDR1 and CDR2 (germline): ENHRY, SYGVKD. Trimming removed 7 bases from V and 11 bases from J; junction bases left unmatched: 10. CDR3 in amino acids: CAIKNRDRGWAFF. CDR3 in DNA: TGTGCCATCAAGAACCGGGACAGGGGATGGGCTTTCTTT.

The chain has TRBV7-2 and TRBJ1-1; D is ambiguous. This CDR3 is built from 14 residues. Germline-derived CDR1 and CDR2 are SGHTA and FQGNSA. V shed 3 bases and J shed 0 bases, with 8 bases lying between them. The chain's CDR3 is CASSLAGLNTEAFF. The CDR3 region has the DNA TGTGCCAGCAGCTTGGCAGGCTTGAACACTGAAGCTTTCTTT.

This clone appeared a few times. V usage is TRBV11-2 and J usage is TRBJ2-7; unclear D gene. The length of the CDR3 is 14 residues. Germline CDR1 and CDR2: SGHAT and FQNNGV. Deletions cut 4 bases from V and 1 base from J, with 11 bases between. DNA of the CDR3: TGTGCCAGCAGCTCCACAGATGAATCCTACGAGCAGTACTTC. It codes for CASSSTDESYEQYF.

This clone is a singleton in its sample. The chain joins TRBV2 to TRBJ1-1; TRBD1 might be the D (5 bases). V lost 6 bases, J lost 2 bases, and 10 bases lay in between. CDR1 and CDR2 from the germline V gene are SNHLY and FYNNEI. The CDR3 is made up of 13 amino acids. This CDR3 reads CASRRQHNTEAFF. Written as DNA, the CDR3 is TGTGCCAGCAGACGACAGCATAACACTGAAGCTTTCTTT. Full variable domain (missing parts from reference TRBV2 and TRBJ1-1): EPEVTQTPSHQVTQMGQEVILRCVPISNHLYFYWYRQILGQKVEFLVSFYNNEISEKSEIFDDQFSVERPDGSNFTLKIRSTKLEDSAMYFCASRRQHNTEAFFGQGTRLTVV.

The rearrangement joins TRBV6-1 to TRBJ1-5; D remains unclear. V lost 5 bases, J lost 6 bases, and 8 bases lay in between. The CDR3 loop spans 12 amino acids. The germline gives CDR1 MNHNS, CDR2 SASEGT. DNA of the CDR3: TGTGCCAGCAGTCCTCCTACTCAGCCCCAGCATTTT. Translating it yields CASSPPTQPQHF.

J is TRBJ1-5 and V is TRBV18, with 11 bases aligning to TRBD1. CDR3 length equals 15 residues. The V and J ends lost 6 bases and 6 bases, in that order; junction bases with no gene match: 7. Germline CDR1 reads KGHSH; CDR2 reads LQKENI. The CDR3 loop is CASSPGTGGTQPQHF. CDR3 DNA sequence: TGTGCCAGCTCGCCTGGGACAGGGGGGACTCAGCCCCAGCATTTT.